The 10 T cell receptor beta chains below come from one sample, sequenced in a study of cytomegalovirus exposure and HLA in healthy donors. The PCR was carried out with 60 Vbeta primers and 13 Jbeta primers. TCRdb keeps only in-frame clones here, not all; method: immunoSEQ multiplex PCR. The profile shows 150,000 to 200,000 clones, 76% of them singletons. The material sequenced was PBMCs. Receptor source: a man aged 18 to 30 in good health and CMV-seronegative.

The J gene is TRBJ2-5, the V gene TRBV5-1, with TRBD2 matching 12 bases. The trim removed 3 bases at V and 4 bases at J, leaving 7 bases unmatched. Germline V gene sequence: CDR1 SGHRS, CDR2 YFSETQ. The CDR3 consists of 16 residues. CDR3 loop: CASSSSGGATVETQYF. CDR3 bases: TGCGCCAGCAGCTCTAGCGGGGGGGCCACGGTAGAGACCCAGTACTTC. The variable domain in full, completed from reference TRBV5-1 and TRBJ2-5, reads KAGVTQTPRYLIKTRGQQVTLSCSPISGHRSVSWYQQTPGQGLQFLFEYFSETQRNKGNFPGRFSGRQFSNSRSEMNVSTLELGDSALYLCASSSSGGATVETQYFGPGTRLLVL.

The chain links TRBV6-6 to TRBJ2-7; 7 positions match TRBD2. CDR3 length: 16 amino acids. After removal of 5 bases from V and 0 bases from J, the junction contained 10 bases not matched to a gene. Germline CDR1 is MNHNY and CDR2 is SVGAGI (reference sequence). The CDR3 nucleotides read TGTGCCAGCAGTCCCCGGGGAAGCGGGAACTCCTACGAGCAGTACTTC. Its translation: CASSPRGSGNSYEQYF.

The V call is TRBV6-5, the J call TRBJ1-2; TRBD1 is a possible D gene (5 bases). CDR1 is MNHEY, CDR2 SVGAGI, per germline. The V end was cut by 2 bases, the J end by 7 bases, with 14 bases between. This CDR3 has 14 amino acids. The CDR3 reads CASSYKAGVGGYTF. CDR3 nucleotides: TGTGCCAGCAGTTACAAGGCGGGGGTGGGTGGCTACACCTTC.

For this clone: Sequence at one end of the junction differs from germline and may be a read error. The V gene is TRBV7-9, the J gene TRBJ2-7, with TRBD2 as a possible D gene (8 bases). CDR1 and CDR2 from the germline V gene are SEHNR and FQNEAQ (reference sequence). This CDR3 has 17 amino acids. The CDR3: CSSSFRGGTVSSYEQYF. CDR3 DNA sequence: TGTTCCAGCAGCTTTCGGGGGGGGACAGTGAGCTCCTACGAGCAGTACTTC.

This chain connects TRBV4-1 to TRBJ1-5, with D tentatively TRBD1 (6 bases). This CDR3 contains 17 residues. Germline loops: CDR1 MGHRA, CDR2 YSYEKL. With 0 bases removed from V and 8 bases from J, the gap between germline ends came to 20 bases. The CDR3: CASSQEGKQGRMEPQHF. CDR3 DNA: TGCGCCAGCAGCCAAGAAGGGAAACAGGGCCGAATGGAGCCCCAGCATTTT.

The CDR3 DNA reads TGTGCCTGGAGTGTTCCAAAACGGCGGACCGGGGAGCTGTTTTTT. This codes for CAWSVPKRRTGELFF. V and J are TRBV30 and TRBJ2-2; D unresolved. From germline, CDR1 is GTSNPN and CDR2 SVGIG (reference sequence). V shed 0 bases and J shed 5 bases, with 13 bases lying between them. There are 15 residues in the CDR3.

The chain links TRBV5-4 to TRBJ2-7; D perhaps matches TRBD1 (5 bases). The CDR3 runs 13 residues. CDR1 SGHNT and CDR2 YYREEE come from the germline V gene (reference sequence). Trimming took 1 base from V and 3 from J, leaving 8 bases between them. The CDR3, as DNA: TGTGCCAGCAGCTTGTGGGGCGGCTACGAGCAGTACTTC. Protein product: CASSLWGGYEQYF.

This rearrangement joins TRBV25-1 to TRBJ2-5; 7 bases fit TRBD2. J gave up 6 bases and V 3 bases, and 10 bases lay outside the gene matches. This CDR3 has 15 amino acids. Germline V gene lookup returns CDR1 MGHDK and CDR2 SYGVNS. The CDR3 DNA reads as TGTGCCAGCAGTGATCCCGGGGGGTCGGGCAAGACCCAGTACTTC. Residues: CASSDPGGSGKTQYF. The complete variable domain, with remaining parts taken from reference TRBV25-1 and TRBJ2-5, reads EADIYQTPRYLVIGTGKKITLECSQTMGHDKMYWYQQDPGMELHLIHYSYGVNSTEKGDLSSESTVSRIRTEHFPLTLESARPSHTSQYLCASSDPGGSGKTQYFGPGTRLLVL.

The chain couples TRBV27 to TRBJ2-7; 7 positions match TRBD1. The CDR3 loop spans 14 amino acids. The V gene end was trimmed by 6 bases and the J gene end by 2 bases; junction bases not matched to a gene: 7. Germline assignment: CDR1 MNHEY and CDR2 SMNVEV (reference sequence). The CDR3 reads CASRVDRDPYEQYF. In DNA, the CDR3 is TGTGCCAGCAGGGTCGACAGGGACCCCTACGAGCAGTACTTC.

The chain recombines TRBV6-5 with TRBJ1-2; the D gene is possibly TRBD1 (5 bases). Trimming cost V 5 bases and J 2 bases, with 15 bases left between them. The CDR3 is 15 residues long. CDR1 and CDR2 from the germline V gene are MNHEY and SVGAGI. Here the CDR3 reads CASSSLSRGNYGYTF. Written as DNA, the CDR3 is TGTGCCAGCAGTAGCCTCAGTCGGGGGAACTATGGCTACACCTTC.